This is a list of T cell receptor beta chains from one sample in a study of blood T cells in healthy people across ages. TCRdb reanalysed the 5' RACE reads using MiXCR and keeps one entry per CDR3 protein. The data contain over 1,500,000 distinct CDR3 sequences, about 39% of them singletons. The sequenced sample consisted of blood. The receptor source for this set is a human donor in good health. CDR3s include the opening cysteine and the closing phenylalanine or tryptophan. The order of the fields is clone size, V gene, J gene, D gene, CDR3 protein. A D gene is named only where the DNA matches it firmly. Where a row states a size, it is once, few, many or the class of an expanded clone; other rows omit it.

-	TRBV6-6	TRBJ1-1	TRBD1	CASSPRGQGGNIEAFF
few	TRBV4-3	TRBJ2-7	-	CASSQSPVGGSYEQYF
-	TRBV28	TRBJ1-6	TRBD1	CASNLSPGTVGAGPINSPLHF
-	TRBV9	TRBJ2-5	-	CASSVDSGQETQYF
once	TRBV3-1	TRBJ1-2	-	CASSQGGRVSYGYTF
-	TRBV19	TRBJ2-5	-	CASSIGGAAGETQYF
-	TRBV10-3	TRBJ2-5	TRBD1	CAISSPGQGASGEETQYF
few	TRBV5-1	TRBJ2-1	TRBD2	CASSSGTSTSEQFF
-	TRBV2	-	-	CASGYRSETQYF
-	TRBV9	TRBJ2-1	-	CASSVNPGDEQFF
few	TRBV6-6	TRBJ2-7	TRBD1	CASPGQGQDEQYF
few	TRBV2	TRBJ1-1	-	CASRGPEAFF
-	TRBV4-3	TRBJ2-7	TRBD1	CASSHGLGQGSYEQYF
-	TRBV7-2	TRBJ2-1	-	CASSLILYEQFF
-	TRBV2	TRBJ2-4	-	CASSFSSGTSRGVIAKNIQYF
-	TRBV7-9	TRBJ1-1	-	CASSLGDRRGTEAFF
-	TRBV13	TRBJ2-1	TRBD2	CASSLGLAGTPYNEQFF
-	TRBV20-1	TRBJ2-2	TRBD1	CSANRDSSTGELFF
few	TRBV3-1	TRBJ1-1	-	CASSSTGGMAFF
-	TRBV20-1	TRBJ2-3	-	CSAKESSVWDTQYF
once	TRBV2	-	-	CASSEGASGRWETQYF
-	TRBV5-1	TRBJ2-1	TRBD2	CASSNGGGGGRPYNEQFF
-	TRBV6-6	TRBJ2-3	-	CASADTGRTDTQYF
few	TRBV7-2	TRBJ1-2	-	CASSSWEYGYTF
few	TRBV7-2	TRBJ2-5	-	CASSLVKSFLGETQYF
-	TRBV5-1	TRBJ2-1	TRBD2	CASSLGRGTTYEQFF
-	TRBV20-1	TRBJ1-2	-	CSAARDTYGYTF
-	TRBV6-2/TRBV6-3	TRBJ1-5	-	CASSSVSVRRFSYQPQHF
-	TRBV5-5	TRBJ1-5	TRBD1	CASSFGDRAPLRTQHF
few	TRBV5-1	TRBJ2-7	-	CASSPEGGHSYEQYF
-	TRBV5-5	TRBJ1-1	-	CASSLSTTQSTEAFF
few	TRBV29-1	TRBJ1-2	-	CSFRAGSNYGYTF
many	TRBV6-6	TRBJ2-6	-	CASSSDDFSGANVLTF
few	TRBV4-3	TRBJ2-1	TRBD2	CASSPHGRGGPWEQFF
-	TRBV20-1	TRBJ2-5	TRBD2	CSAYGGGLDYETQYF
few	TRBV29-1	TRBJ1-5	TRBD1	CSVVTGDAQPQHF
few	TRBV12-3/TRBV12-4	TRBJ2-5	-	CASRAGSIETQYF
-	TRBV28	TRBJ2-1	-	CASSLTGYLSYEQFF
-	TRBV27	TRBJ2-1	-	CASSLSWVTGYNEQFF
-	TRBV7-3	TRBJ2-3	TRBD2	CASSLGGLASDTQYF
once	TRBV7-8	TRBJ2-7	-	CASSLARGYSYNEQYF
once	TRBV20-1	TRBJ1-2	-	CSAPVSGRGPSGYTF
few	TRBV20-1	TRBJ2-3	-	CSAPPGGTDTQYF
-	TRBV7-9	TRBJ2-1	TRBD2	CASSPPFRTSGVGNEQFF
-	TRBV7-6	TRBJ2-7	-	CAPEGPPNEQYF
-	TRBV20-1	TRBJ2-3	TRBD2	CSAETSGRDTQYF
few	TRBV7-2	TRBJ2-2	-	CASSLPGGANTGELFF
-	TRBV6-1	TRBJ1-2	TRBD1	CASSTYRGRPQNYGYTF
few	TRBV12-3/TRBV12-4	TRBJ1-5	-	CASSPMDSYSNQPQHF
-	TRBV9	TRBJ1-5	TRBD1	CASSEDSGTGWDQPQHF
-	TRBV10-3	TRBJ1-1	-	CAISFNKNTEAFF